The entry below gives a single TCR beta chain sequence along with its context. The data belong to a study of blood T cell repertoires in COVID-19. Germline CDR1 reads DFQATT; CDR2 reads SNEGSKA (reference sequence). V was cut by 3 bases and J by 4 bases, with 12 bases left in between. CDR3 length: 13 residues. The repertoire was sequenced with immunoSEQ multiplex PCR; TCRdb's copy has only in-frame clones and lacks some. The data contain almost 300,000 clones, nearly 90% of them singletons. The receptor comes from a woman aged 25 to 39 with COVID-19, enrolled during active disease. The sample consisted of peripheral blood. The chain employs TRBV20-1 and TRBJ1-2; D is unresolved. This chain's CDR3 is CSASLPQAYGYTF. In DNA form, the CDR3 reads TGCAGTGCTAGTCTCCCGCAGGCCTATGGCTACACCTTC.